These 22 T cell receptor beta chains were all obtained from the same sample, sequenced in a study of shared clonotypes between healthy human individuals (dated by TCRdb to the early 2020s). Library preparation used the immunoSEQ multiplex PCR assay. TCRdb re-hosts the immuneACCESS table, in-frame sequences only. Its copies lack some clones; in the studies checked, an unresolved V gene accounts for under half of them, and the cause for the rest is not known. In all, the sample holds roughly 530,000 clones, and about 95% of those were seen once. The ten largest clones represent about 0.064% of the sample. Sequencing used naive CD4+ T cells sorted from blood. The intended sense of this specimen's cell subset or site label: CD45RA+ positively selected. The receptors shown here come from a woman aged 25 to 45 in good health.

Notes on this clone: One junction end disagrees with the germline gene, perhaps due to a read error. Different DNA sequences within this sample yield the same CDR3. This chain connects TRBV28 to TRBJ1-5, with D possibly TRBD1 on 6 matching bases. Germline V gives CDR1 MDHEN, CDR2 SYDVKM. This CDR3 region has 13 residues. Here the CDR3 reads CASRRQVDQPQHF. The CDR3 DNA follows: TGTGCCAGCAGGCGACAGGTAGATCAACCCCAGCATTTT.

The chain links TRBV5-6 to TRBJ2-7; D not resolved. Trimming shortened V by 1 base and J by 0 bases, and 8 bases separated the two germline ends. Per germline, CDR1 SGHDT and CDR2 YYEEEE. The CDR3 contains 14 residues. The CDR3 nucleotides are TGTGCCAGCAGCTTGATAGGCCCCTCCTACGAGCAGTACTTC. It specifies CASSLIGPSYEQYF.

The V and J genes are TRBV15 and TRBJ1-1; 7 bases line up with TRBD1. V gave up 1 base and J gave up 0 bases; unmatched junction bases: 5. CDR1 LNHNV and CDR2 YYDKDF come from the germline V gene (reference sequence). The CDR3 is 16 residues long. The CDR3 loop reads CATSRGRQGLNTEAFF. The CDR3 DNA follows: TGTGCCACCAGCAGAGGTCGACAGGGATTGAACACTGAAGCTTTCTTT.

CDR3 in amino acids: CASAGHFGYYEQYF. The CDR3 DNA reads as TGTGCCAGCGCGGGCCACTTCGGATACTACGAGCAGTACTTC. This chain joins TRBV6-5 and TRBJ2-7; D perhaps matches TRBD2 (5 bases). Per germline, CDR1 MNHEY and CDR2 SVGAGI. The V end was cut by 8 bases, the J end by 3 bases, with 17 bases between. The CDR3 extends over 14 amino acids.

This chain links TRBV25-1 with TRBJ1-4; D uncertain. Trimming took 0 bases from V and 0 from J, leaving 14 bases between them. The CDR3 consists of 18 residues. Germline V gives CDR1 MGHDK, CDR2 SYGVNS. In DNA form, the CDR3 reads TGTGCCAGCAGTGAATATCCGGCAGGCGTGTCAACTAATGAAAAACTGTTTTTT. This encodes CASSEYPAGVSTNEKLFF.

This rearrangement joins TRBV6-6 to TRBJ1-2, with 8 bases matching TRBD1. V gave up 2 bases and J gave up 6 bases; unmatched junction bases: 2. The length of the CDR3 is 13 residues. Germline CDR1 is MNHNY and CDR2 is SVGAGI (reference sequence). The CDR3 DNA is TGTGCCAGCAGTTACCCGACAGGGGATGGCTACACCTTC. Protein product: CASSYPTGDGYTF.

The genes are TRBV4-2 and TRBJ2-1; 8 bases are a match to TRBD2. The CDR3 spans 14 residues. The V and J ends lost 3 bases and 7 bases, in that order; junction bases with no gene match: 5. Germline loops: CDR1 LGHNA, CDR2 YNFKEQ. CDR3 protein: CASSHGTRGNEQFF. For the CDR3, the DNA is TGTGCCAGCAGCCACGGGACTAGGGGTAATGAGCAGTTCTTC.

This clone was counted once. The rearrangement uses TRBV28 and TRBJ1-2; D uncertain. Germline V CDR1 and CDR2: MDHEN, SYDVKM. The V end lost 3 bases, the J end lost 2 bases, and 10 bases lay between the germline ends. The CDR3 is 14 residues long. Here the CDR3 DNA reads TGTGCCAGCAGTTTGCGGGTGGACAACTATGGCTACACCTTC. Protein sequence: CASSLRVDNYGYTF.

This sequence joins TRBV25-1 and TRBJ2-5; D may be TRBD1 (6 bases). TRBJ2-7 matches the DNA end more closely, so the J call is doubtful. The CDR3 covers 17 residues. Germline CDR1 is MGHDK and CDR2 is SYGVNS. Here the CDR3 reads CASSETSGAGTRYEQYF. DNA of the CDR3: TGTGCCAGCAGTGAAACCTCTGGAGCCGGGACACGTTACGAGCAGTACTTC.

Here the CDR3 reads CASSFGTGNQPQHF. The CDR3 DNA reads TGCGCCAGCAGCTTTGGCACAGGGAATCAGCCCCAGCATTTT. The chain links TRBV5-1 to TRBJ1-5, with a possible D match to TRBD1 (6 bases). Germline V gives CDR1 SGHRS, CDR2 YFSETQ. V was clipped by 2 bases and J by 4 bases, with 10 bases between them. The CDR3 runs to 14 residues.

This chain joins TRBV6-6 and TRBJ1-2, with 8 bases fitting TRBD1. This CDR3 contains 15 residues. Germline values: CDR1 MNHNY, CDR2 SVGAGI (reference sequence). Unmatched junction bases numbered 7, after V lost 5 bases and J lost 2 bases. The chain's CDR3 is CASSPTDRANYGYTF. The CDR3 region has the DNA TGTGCCAGCAGTCCAACGGACAGGGCGAACTATGGCTACACCTTC.

This clone was observed once. The chain recombines TRBV5-1 with TRBJ2-1; 11 nucleotides agree with TRBD2. The CDR3 runs 17 residues. V was pared by 3 bases and J by 9 bases, with 14 bases of the junction left unmatched. CDR1 is SGHRS and CDR2 is YFSETQ in the germline V gene. The DNA for the CDR3 is TGCGCCAGCAGCTCGGACGGTAATAGCGGGAGGGTATCTGAGCAGTTCTTC. Amino acids: CASSSDGNSGRVSEQFF.

The chain uses TRBV19 and TRBJ2-7; 7 positions agree with TRBD1. Germline CDR1 reads LNHDA; CDR2 reads SQIVND (reference sequence). V gave up 1 base and J gave up 4 bases; unmatched junction bases: 10. There are 16 residues in the CDR3. CDR3 amino acids: CASSIVGTVSTYEQYF. The CDR3, as DNA: TGTGCCAGTAGTATAGTGGGGACAGTGTCTACTTACGAGCAGTACTTC.

The chain carries TRBV7-9 and TRBJ1-2; 9 bases align to TRBD1. CDR3 size: 16 residues. CDR1 is SEHNR, CDR2 FQNEAQ, per germline (reference sequence). The junction had 12 bases not matched to a gene; V was cut back by 2 bases and J by 8 bases. CDR3 DNA: TGTGCCAGCAGCTTAATTGATGGCACAGGGGGCGCGGGCTACACCTTC. Its protein is CASSLIDGTGGAGYTF.

The rearrangement links TRBV28 to TRBJ2-7, with D perhaps TRBD1 (6 bases). In germline, CDR1 is MDHEN, CDR2 SYDVKM. The CDR3 sequence is 15 residues long. V was pared by 6 bases and J by 0 bases, with 15 bases between. The CDR3 DNA reads TGTGCCAGCAGCCTTTACAGGGCTAGCTCCTACGAGCAGTACTTC. Amino acids: CASSLYRASSYEQYF.

The chain joins TRBV18 to TRBJ2-7, with TRBD2 identical over 8 bases. V trimming: 1 base; J trimming: 7 bases; junction bases outside the gene matches: 12. The CDR3 covers 16 residues. Germline values: CDR1 KGHSH, CDR2 LQKENI. CDR3 sequence: CASSPRLSGGDGEQYF. The CDR3 bases are TGTGCCAGCTCACCACGGTTGTCGGGAGGGGATGGAGAGCAGTACTTC.

The V and J genes are TRBV10-2 and TRBJ2-7, with 7 bases lining up with TRBD2. The ends lost 7 bases at V and 6 bases at J; junction bases unmatched: 15. The germline V gene encodes CDR1 WSHSY and CDR2 SAAADI. This CDR3 has 15 amino acids. CDR3 in amino acids: CASTRGGDVEGEQYF. The CDR3 DNA reads TGCGCCAGCACCCGGGGAGGGGACGTAGAAGGCGAGCAGTACTTC.

This clone was seen a single time. The V gene is TRBV11-1, the J gene TRBJ2-1, with unresolved D. Germline V gives CDR1 SGHAT, CDR2 FQDESV (reference sequence). V lost 5 bases and J 6 bases, leaving 20 bases between the germline ends. CDR3 length: 16 amino acids. This CDR3 is CASSPTVQYLGNEQFF. The CDR3, as DNA: TGTGCCAGCAGCCCTACCGTCCAATACCTGGGCAATGAGCAGTTCTTC.

CDR3 loop: CASSPAGGAGFEQYF. The CDR3, as DNA: TGTGCCAGCAGCCCCGCTGGAGGGGCCGGGTTCGAGCAGTACTTC. The rearrangement links TRBV7-2 to TRBJ2-5; D perhaps matches TRBD2 (6 bases). The J call is uncertain, as TRBJ2-7 better fits the DNA end. Germline V gene lookup returns CDR1 SGHTA and CDR2 FQGNSA. The CDR3 is 15 amino acids.

The V gene is TRBV15, the J gene TRBJ2-1, with 9 bases fitting TRBD2. The CDR3 has 15 residues. Unmatched junction bases numbered 3, after V lost 1 base and J lost 5 bases. CDR1 LNHNV and CDR2 YYDKDF come from the germline V gene (reference sequence). In nucleotides, the CDR3 is TGTGCCACCAGCAGAGGGGGACTAGCCAACAATGAGCAGTTCTTC. This gives the protein CATSRGGLANNEQFF.

CDR3 sequence reads: CASSAGQGAYNEQFF. For the CDR3, the DNA is TGTGCCAGTAGTGCCGGACAGGGCGCCTACAATGAGCAGTTCTTC. The chain combines TRBV19 with TRBJ2-1; TRBD1 agrees at 8 bases. CDR1 and CDR2 (germline): LNHDA, SQIVND (reference sequence). CDR3 size: 15 residues. Germline trimming cut 5 bases from V and 2 bases from J; bases unmatched to any gene: 5.

In its sample, this clone was seen once. The chain recombines TRBV28 with TRBJ1-5, with D maybe TRBD1 (5 bases). V lost 4 bases, J lost 4 bases, and 17 bases lay in between. The CDR3 sequence is 16 residues long. The germline V gene has CDR1 MDHEN and CDR2 SYDVKM. This CDR3 reads CASSSRQNLKNQPQHF. The CDR3 coding sequence is TGTGCCAGCAGTTCCCGACAGAACCTAAAGAATCAGCCCCAGCATTTT.